Listed here are 27 T cell receptor beta chains from one sample, sequenced in a study of OX40 agonist ivuxolimab in advanced cancers. The assay was immunoSEQ multiplex PCR, and TCRdb's table has in-frame clones only and misses some. The sample holds around 58,000 clones, around 93% seen once. The input for sequencing was CD4+ or CD8+ T cells sorted from blood, taken in a trial of the OX40 agonist ivuxolimab. The receptors here all came from an adult with an advanced solid tumor such as melanoma, head and neck, liver or kidney cancer.

The chain recombines TRBV27 with TRBJ2-7, with D unclear. Germline assignment: CDR1 MNHEY and CDR2 SMNVEV (reference sequence). The V end lost 6 bases, the J end lost 0 bases, and 27 bases lay between the germline ends. The CDR3 is made up of 19 amino acids. The CDR3 loop is CASSRTIERTAYPSYEQYF. The CDR3 DNA sequence: TGTGCCAGCAGCAGGACCATCGAACGAACAGCGTACCCCTCCTACGAGCAGTACTTC.

The chain uses TRBV7-2 and TRBJ1-2; TRBD1 is a possible D gene (5 bases). Germline V gene lookup returns CDR1 SGHTA and CDR2 FQGNSA. Trimming removed 4 bases at V and 0 bases at J, with 12 bases between. The CDR3 length is 15 residues. The CDR3 DNA sequence: TGTGCCAGCAGCTGGGGGTTGGGTTCTAACTATGGCTACACCTTC. Amino acids: CASSWGLGSNYGYTF.

The chain links TRBV29-1 to TRBJ1-3; maybe TRBD1 (6 bases). Germline CDR1 is SQVTM and CDR2 is ANQGSEA. Trimming stripped 6 bases from V and 1 base from J, with 10 bases between. The CDR3 is 13 residues long. CDR3: CSVGRGSGNTIYF. CDR3 in DNA: TGCAGCGTGGGCAGGGGTTCTGGAAACACCATATATTTT.

This clone was counted a few times. The rearrangement links TRBV30 to TRBJ2-7; D gene ambiguous. CDR3 size: 13 residues. Germline lookup yields CDR1 GTSNPN and CDR2 SVGIG (reference sequence). The germline V and J ends were trimmed by 3 bases and 2 bases, with 11 bases remaining between them. CDR3 bases: TGTGCCTGGAGCCCCGCTGGGACCTACGAGCAGTACTTC. Its translation: CAWSPAGTYEQYF.

The chain links TRBV27 to TRBJ2-5; 14 nucleotides align to TRBD2. Germline CDR1 and CDR2: MNHEY and SMNVEV (reference sequence). The junction had 4 bases not matched to a gene; V was cut back by 4 bases and J by 6 bases. The CDR3 extends over 15 amino acids. The CDR3 reads CASSSGTSGRKTQYF. CDR3 in DNA: TGTGCCAGCAGTTCCGGGACTAGCGGGAGAAAGACCCAGTACTTC.

The chain carries TRBV9 and TRBJ2-5, with D unresolved. The V gene's germline CDR1 is SGDLS and CDR2 YYNGEE. V shed 3 bases and J shed 5 bases, with 11 bases lying between them. This CDR3 is 13 amino acids long. The CDR3 DNA reads TGTGCCAGCAGCGCGACTCCTCCGGAGACCCAGTACTTC. Translating gives CASSATPPETQYF. Based on the CDR3 plus reference TRBV9 and TRBJ2-5, the full variable domain is DSGVTQTPKHLITATGQRVTLRCSPRSGDLSVYWYQQSLDQGLQFLIQYYNGEERAKGNILERFSAQQFPDLHSELNLSSLELGDSALYFCASSATPPETQYFGPGTRLLVL.

The chain recombines TRBV11-3 with TRBJ2-1, with 12 bases that match TRBD2. The CDR3 has 19 amino acids. Losses at the gene ends were 0 bases for V and 1 base for J; bases not matched to a gene: 7. Germline V gene lookup returns CDR1 SGHNT and CDR2 YENEEA. As DNA, the CDR3 is TGTGCCAGCAGCTTAGACCCCTTGACTAGCGGGAGTTCCTACAATGAGCAGTTCTTC. Amino acids: CASSLDPLTSGSSYNEQFF.

The V call is TRBV9, the J call TRBJ2-1; 9 positions match TRBD2. V lost 0 bases, J lost 6 bases, and 7 bases stayed unmatched. Per the germline V gene, CDR1 is SGDLS and CDR2 is YYNGEE. CDR3 length: 16 amino acids. This chain's CDR3 is CASSVGRREGPNEQFF. The CDR3 nucleotides read TGTGCCAGCAGCGTAGGCAGGCGGGAGGGCCCCAATGAGCAGTTCTTC.

The chain uses TRBV11-3 and TRBJ2-1; TRBD2 matches 7 bases. Germline CDR1 and CDR2: SGHNT and YENEEA. With V trimmed by 2 bases and J by 0 bases, 7 bases remained unmatched. The CDR3 runs to 17 residues. The CDR3 reads CASSLKAGAASYNEQFF. The CDR3 region has the DNA TGTGCCAGCAGCTTAAAGGCGGGAGCGGCCTCCTACAATGAGCAGTTCTTC.

The chain joins TRBV27 to TRBJ2-7, with 7 bases aligning to TRBD1. Trimming cost V 4 bases and J 3 bases; bases outside gene matches: 9. The CDR3 is 15 amino acids. Germline values: CDR1 MNHEY, CDR2 SMNVEV (reference sequence). The DNA of the CDR3 is TGTGCCAGCAGTTCCCAAGGGGGCAGGATCTACGAGCAGTACTTC. This gives the protein CASSSQGGRIYEQYF.

This chain connects TRBV6-6 to TRBJ2-1; a weak D match, TRBD2 (6 bases). The CDR3 is made up of 13 amino acids. V gave up 11 bases and J gave up 7 bases, with 18 bases separating them. Looked up from germline, CDR1 is MNHNY and CDR2 is SVGAGI (reference sequence). CDR3: CASYTEGFNEQFF. In DNA form, the CDR3 reads TGTGCCTCCTATACGGAGGGGTTTAATGAGCAGTTCTTC.

This clone was detected a few times. A junction boundary mismatches the germline segment, possibly from a read error. The chain employs TRBV27 and TRBJ1-1, with no clear D. Germline V gene data show CDR1 as MNHEY and CDR2 as SMNVEV (reference sequence). The CDR3 spans 13 residues. DNA of the CDR3: TGTGCCAACAGTTTAACGTGGATGGCTGAAGCTTTCTTT. Translating gives CANSLTWMAEAFF.

In DNA form, the CDR3 reads TGTGCCAGCAGCCAAGATTTTTTGGGAAACCCAAACACTGAAGCTTTCTTT. Residues: CASSQDFLGNPNTEAFF. The J gene is TRBJ1-1, the V gene TRBV14; the D is unclear. CDR1 and CDR2 (germline): SGHDN, FVKESK. The CDR3 runs 17 residues. V was pared by 0 bases and J by 2 bases, with 16 bases between. Full variable domain (rest looked up from reference TRBV14 and TRBJ1-1): EAGVTQFPSHSVIEKGQTVTLRCDPISGHDNLYWYRRVMGKEIKFLLHFVKESKQDESGMPNNRFLAERTGGTYSTLKVQPAELEDSGVYFCASSQDFLGNPNTEAFFGQGTRLTVV.

The V and J genes are TRBV20-1 and TRBJ2-1; no definite D call. The CDR3 spans 11 residues. The V gene lost 2 bases and the J gene lost 8 bases, with 7 bases spanning the gap. The germline CDR1 and CDR2 sequences are DFQATT and SNEGSKA (reference sequence). CDR3 coding DNA: TGCAGTGCTAGACTGACCTATGAGCAGTTCTTC. Translated, it gives CSARLTYEQFF.

V is TRBV4-2 and J is TRBJ2-7; a weak D match, TRBD1 (5 bases). V shed 0 bases and J shed 3 bases, with 15 bases lying between them. The germline V gene encodes CDR1 LGHNA and CDR2 YNFKEQ. CDR3 size: 16 residues. Here the CDR3 DNA reads TGTGCCAGCAGCCAAGATCTCCGGGCAGGGAACTACGAGCAGTACTTC. Its protein product is CASSQDLRAGNYEQYF.

The J gene is TRBJ1-2, the V gene TRBV9; 7 bases are shared with TRBD1. The CDR3 has 14 residues. The V and J ends lost 5 bases and 0 bases, in that order; junction bases with no gene match: 4. Germline V gives CDR1 SGDLS, CDR2 YYNGEE. This CDR3 is CASRGTESNYGYTF. The CDR3 DNA follows: TGTGCCAGCAGAGGGACAGAATCTAACTATGGCTACACCTTC.

The chain joins TRBV30 to TRBJ1-3, with 9 bases identical to TRBD1. The CDR3 covers 15 residues. V lost 1 base, J lost 2 bases, and 3 bases stayed unmatched. Germline CDR1 and CDR2: GTSNPN and SVGIG (reference sequence). CDR3 coding DNA: TGTGCCTGGAGTGCCGGGACAGGGCCTGGAAACACCATATATTTT. Residues: CAWSAGTGPGNTIYF. The entire variable domain, with the rest obtained from reference TRBV30 and TRBJ1-3, is as follows: SQTIHQWPATLVQPVGSPLSLECTVEGTSNPNLYWYRQAAGRGLQLLFYSVGIGQISSEVPQNLSASRPQDRQFILSSKKLLLSDSGFYLCAWSAGTGPGNTIYFGEGSWLTVV.

The rearrangement links TRBV9 to TRBJ2-3; D is perhaps TRBD1 or TRBD2 (5 bases each). The CDR3 is 14 residues long. Germline CDR1 SGDLS, CDR2 YYNGEE. Trimming cost V 0 bases and J 6 bases, with 11 bases left between them. CDR3 loop: CASSVEHGTDTQYF. CDR3 DNA sequence: TGTGCCAGCAGCGTAGAGCATGGGACGGATACGCAGTATTTT.

The chain links TRBV4-1 to TRBJ2-7; 8 bases are shared with TRBD1. The CDR3 loop spans 16 amino acids. J gave up 4 bases and V 1 base, and 9 bases lay outside the gene matches. CDR1 is MGHRA and CDR2 is YSYEKL in the germline V gene. In DNA, the CDR3 is TGCGCCAGCAGCCAAGTAGCCGGACAGGGCTATTACGAGCAGTACTTC. It yields the protein CASSQVAGQGYYEQYF.

The V and J genes are TRBV9 and TRBJ2-7; 8 bases match TRBD1. The CDR3 sequence is 15 residues long. The J segment lost 7 bases and the V segment lost 4 bases, leaving 13 bases of the junction unmatched. Germline V CDR1 and CDR2: SGDLS, YYNGEE. The CDR3 loop reads CASSPQTGAKVEQYF. CDR3 bases: TGTGCCAGCAGCCCTCAGACAGGGGCGAAGGTGGAGCAGTACTTC.

The chain joins TRBV9 to TRBJ2-2, with TRBD2 identical over 10 bases. This CDR3 is built from 17 residues. Unmatched junction bases numbered 6, after V lost 4 bases and J lost 0 bases. Germline V CDR1 and CDR2: SGDLS, YYNGEE. As DNA, the CDR3 is TGTGCCAGCAGCCCCGGGGGACTAGCGCCGAACACCGGGGAGCTGTTTTTT. Protein product: CASSPGGLAPNTGELFF.

This clone appeared once. J is TRBJ2-2 and V is TRBV19, with 10 bases fitting TRBD1. V was pared by 0 bases and J by 4 bases, with 5 bases of the junction left unmatched. Germline CDR1 is LNHDA and CDR2 is SQIVND (reference sequence). The CDR3 loop spans 17 amino acids. CDR3 in amino acids: CASSIDRDRGITGELFF. CDR3 DNA: TGTGCCAGTAGTATAGACCGGGACAGGGGTATCACCGGGGAGCTGTTTTTT.

V is TRBV11-1 and J is TRBJ2-7; 10 bases agree with TRBD2. The CDR3 runs to 18 residues. Germline V gives CDR1 SGHAT, CDR2 FQDESV (reference sequence). J was trimmed by 6 bases and V by 2 bases; bases with no gene match: 16. CDR3 residues: CASSLIRGSGRARGEQYF. The CDR3 nucleotides read TGTGCCAGCAGCTTAATCAGGGGCAGCGGGAGGGCCCGAGGCGAGCAGTACTTC.

This clone showed up just once. This rearrangement joins TRBV12-5 to TRBJ1-1; TRBD1 is a possible D gene (6 bases). Germline CDR1 and CDR2: LGHNT and FRNRAP. This CDR3 has 14 residues. The V and J ends lost 1 base and 4 bases respectively, with 10 bases between them. CDR3 nucleotides: TGTGCTAGTGGTTTGGGGCAGGGGAGCACTGAAGCTTTCTTT. Amino acids: CASGLGQGSTEAFF.

DNA of the CDR3: TGTGCCTGGAGATTTCACGGGAGCTCCTACAATGAGCAGTTCTTC. This sequence encodes CAWRFHGSSYNEQFF. V and J are TRBV30 and TRBJ2-1, with D perhaps matching TRBD2 (6 bases). This CDR3 contains 15 residues. Germline loops: CDR1 GTSNPN, CDR2 SVGIG (reference sequence). V lost 3 bases and J 0 bases, leaving 12 bases between the germline ends.

The rearrangement links TRBV19 to TRBJ2-2, with a weak D call TRBD2 (6 bases). Deletions cut 5 bases from V and 3 bases from J, with 13 bases between. The CDR3 is 15 amino acids. Per the germline V gene, CDR1 is LNHDA and CDR2 is SQIVND (reference sequence). The CDR3 reads CASSARLGDTGELFF. Written as DNA, the CDR3 is TGTGCCAGTAGTGCCCGACTAGGGGACACCGGGGAGCTGTTTTTT.

The chain carries TRBV11-2 and TRBJ2-7, with D perhaps being TRBD1 or TRBD2 (5 bases each). This CDR3 comprises 13 residues. Trimming pared 5 bases from V and 5 bases from J, leaving 13 bases between. Germline V gene sequence: CDR1 SGHAT, CDR2 FQNNGV. In nucleotides, the CDR3 is TGTGCCAGCAGCCGGTGGGGGAGCGACGAGCAGTACTTC. It yields the protein CASSRWGSDEQYF.